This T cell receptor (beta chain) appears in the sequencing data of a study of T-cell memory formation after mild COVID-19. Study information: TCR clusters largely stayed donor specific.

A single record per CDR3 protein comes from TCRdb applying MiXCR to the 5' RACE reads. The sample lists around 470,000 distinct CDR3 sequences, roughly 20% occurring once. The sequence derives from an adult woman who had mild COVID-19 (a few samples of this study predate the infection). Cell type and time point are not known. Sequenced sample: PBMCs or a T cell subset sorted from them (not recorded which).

The CDR3 DNA reads as TGCGCCAGCAGCCAAGTAAAATCTAGCGGTAATGAGCAGTTCTTC. Translating gives CASSQVKSSGNEQFF. This chain uses TRBV4-3 with TRBJ2-1, with 7 bases matching TRBD2. The CDR3 spans 15 residues. Germline-derived CDR1 and CDR2 are LGHNA and YSLEER. Trimming at V came to 1 base and at J to 7 bases, leaving 7 bases not matched to a gene.